The TCR beta chain described here comes from a study of blood T cell repertoires in COVID-19. At the level of the study: Sites in the United States, Italy and Spain provided acute and convalescent COVID-19 samples.

All enrollees were roughly 18 to 90 years old and from fewer than 25 US areas. Cohorts were assigned according to the clinical history that participants reported. Germline CDR1 LGHNT, CDR2 FRNRAP. The V and J ends lost 6 bases and 0 bases respectively, with 12 bases between them. There are 15 residues in the CDR3. Study processing details: Using reference gene primer amplification, nucleated cell counts were estimated. Sequencing was performed with immunoSEQ multiplex PCR; in TCRdb, only in-frame clones are kept and a portion is missing. V and J calls and clone size are given by that table; D and trimming were obtained from the DNA. The table records 400,000 to 550,000 clones, about 85% of them present only once. This clone has a single count.

This TCR was recovered from a woman between 18 and 29 years old with acute COVID-19. The rearrangement links TRBV12-5 to TRBJ1-5; TRBD1 is a possible D gene (5 bases). Sequencing was done on a sample of PBMCs or T cells enriched from blood (not recorded which). The CDR3, as DNA: TGTGCTAGTGGAAACCAGGGTAATAGCAATCAGCCCCAGCATTTT. The encoded protein is CASGNQGNSNQPQHF.